One sample yielded the 17 T cell receptor beta chains listed below, sequenced in a study of cytomegalovirus exposure and HLA in healthy donors. Vbeta (60) and Jbeta (13) primers were used in the PCR. Profiled with immunoSEQ multiplex PCR; TCRdb holds only in-frame clones, not every one. This sample's table reports 70,000 to 80,000 clones. Sequencing was done on a sample of PBMCs. The receptors were gathered from a man aged 35 to 55 in good health and CMV-seronegative.

The rearrangement uses TRBV27 and TRBJ2-7; TRBD2 aligns across 12 bases. Trimming at V came to 4 bases and at J to 7 bases, leaving 5 bases not matched to a gene. Germline loops: CDR1 MNHEY, CDR2 SMNVEV (reference sequence). The CDR3 totals 14 residues. The CDR3 reads CASSSPTSGGEQYF. Here the CDR3 DNA reads TGTGCCAGCAGTTCCCCGACTAGCGGGGGTGAGCAGTACTTC.

This rearrangement joins TRBV4-1 to TRBJ2-7, with TRBD2 as a possible D gene (5 bases). The length of the CDR3 is 15 residues. Germline V lookup: CDR1 MGHRA, CDR2 YSYEKL. Deletions cut 4 bases from V and 5 bases from J, with 18 bases between. CDR3 coding DNA: TGCGCCAGCAGCCTAGGACCGGGGTATCGGGACGAGCAGTACTTC. Amino acid sequence: CASSLGPGYRDEQYF.

The CDR3 nucleotides are TGTGCCAGCAGTGAATGGGGGGGGCAGAGCAATCAGCCCCAGCATTTT. Amino acid sequence: CASSEWGGQSNQPQHF. The V call is TRBV6-1, the J call TRBJ1-5; maybe TRBD1 (6 bases). Germline loops: CDR1 MNHNS, CDR2 SASEGT. The CDR3 sequence is 16 residues long. Between the trimmed V and J ends, which lost 2 bases and 1 base, there was a span of 12 bases.

The V gene is TRBV2, the J gene TRBJ2-5; TRBD1 is a possible D gene (6 bases). V lost 3 bases and J lost 5, with 10 bases in between. The CDR3 is 13 amino acids. The germline gives CDR1 SNHLY, CDR2 FYNNEI. The CDR3 sequence is CASSDQGWETQYF. Written as DNA, the CDR3 is TGTGCCAGCAGTGATCAGGGGTGGGAGACCCAGTACTTC.

CDR3 region: CASRKDWTEAFF. DNA of the CDR3: TGTGCCAGCAGGAAGGACTGGACTGAAGCTTTCTTT. The chain links TRBV2 to TRBJ1-1, with D unresolved. V dropped 6 bases and J dropped 5 bases, with 10 bases sitting between them. This CDR3 has 12 amino acids. From germline, CDR1 is SNHLY and CDR2 FYNNEI. Using reference TRBV2 and TRBJ1-1 for the parts outside the CDR3, the full variable domain is EPEVTQTPSHQVTQMGQEVILRCVPISNHLYFYWYRQILGQKVEFLVSFYNNEISEKSEIFDDQFSVERPDGSNFTLKIRSTKLEDSAMYFCASRKDWTEAFFGQGTRLTVV.

This sequence joins TRBV4-2 and TRBJ2-1, with 14 bases lining up with TRBD2. Germline V lookup: CDR1 LGHNA, CDR2 YNFKEQ. This CDR3 is built from 16 residues. V lost 2 bases and J lost 8; bases outside the gene matches: 5. The CDR3, as DNA: TGTGCCAGCAGCCAATTGACTAGCGGGGGGGCGGATGAGCAGTTCTTC. Translation: CASSQLTSGGADEQFF.

CDR3 sequence reads: CASSGRREAGYGYTF. The CDR3 region has the DNA TGTGCCAGCAGCGGGCGGAGGGAGGCCGGCTATGGCTACACCTTC. The chain has TRBV7-9 and TRBJ1-2; D uncertain. The CDR3 length is 15 residues. Per germline, CDR1 SEHNR and CDR2 FQNEAQ (reference sequence). Trimming left V 5 bases short and J 4 bases short, with 17 bases between.

This chain joins TRBV6-1 and TRBJ1-1; 7 bases fit TRBD1. Looked up from germline, CDR1 is MNHNS and CDR2 is SASEGT. The CDR3 has 15 amino acids. Trimming at V came to 1 base and at J to 4 bases, leaving 6 bases not matched to a gene. For the CDR3, the DNA is TGTGCCAGCAGTGAAGAGACAGGGCTGGCCACTGAAGCTTTCTTT. The encoded protein is CASSEETGLATEAFF.

The rearrangement uses TRBV7-8 and TRBJ1-5, with D maybe TRBD1 (5 bases). CDR1 and CDR2 (germline): SGHVS, FQNEAQ. V was shortened by 3 bases and J by 0 bases, with 9 bases between the two germline ends. The CDR3 consists of 15 residues. The CDR3 is CASSFSRDSNQPQHF. In DNA form, the CDR3 reads TGTGCCAGCAGCTTTTCCAGGGATAGCAATCAGCCCCAGCATTTT. The full variable domain, rest sourced from reference TRBV7-8 and TRBJ1-5, is GAGVSQSPRYKVAKRGQDVALRCDPISGHVSLFWYQQALGQGPEFLTYFQNEAQLDKSGLPSDRFFAERPEGSVSTLKIQRTQQEDSAVYLCASSFSRDSNQPQHFGDGTRLSIL.

The rearrangement links TRBV5-4 to TRBJ1-5; D is possibly TRBD1 (6 bases). Trimming cost V 0 bases and J 7 bases, with 11 bases left between them. CDR3 length: 14 residues. Germline values: CDR1 SGHNT, CDR2 YYREEE (reference sequence). CDR3 sequence reads: CASSLGDIRQPQHF. The CDR3 DNA reads TGTGCCAGCAGCTTGGGGGACATCCGCCAGCCCCAGCATTTT.

The J gene is TRBJ2-1, the V gene TRBV5-8, with a possible D match to TRBD1 (6 bases). Germline lookup yields CDR1 SGHTS and CDR2 YDEGEE. Between the trimmed V and J ends, which lost 4 bases and 3 bases, there was a span of 11 bases. This CDR3 is built from 14 residues. CDR3 in amino acids: CASSEDSLYNEQFF. The CDR3 nucleotides read TGTGCCAGCAGCGAGGACAGTCTCTACAATGAGCAGTTCTTC.

The J gene is TRBJ1-2, the V gene TRBV11-3, with TRBD1 matching 7 bases. CDR3 length: 12 residues. Germline V gene sequence: CDR1 SGHNT, CDR2 YENEEA. V was clipped by 5 bases and J by 6 bases; unmatched bases: 3. The CDR3 nucleotides read TGTGCCAGCAGCCGAGGGACAGATGGCTACACCTTC. Translation: CASSRGTDGYTF.

The V and J genes are TRBV6-1 and TRBJ1-6; a possible D gene is TRBD1 (5 bases). V lost 8 bases, J lost 6 bases, and 14 bases lay in between. CDR3 length: 14 amino acids. Germline V gene lookup returns CDR1 MNHNS and CDR2 SASEGT. The CDR3 DNA is TGTGCCAGCTTTACGGGGGATCGTAATTCACCCCTCCACTTT. This sequence encodes CASFTGDRNSPLHF.

The chain recombines TRBV28 with TRBJ2-1, with TRBD1 identical over 7 bases. V lost 7 bases to trimming and J lost 4 bases; unmatched junction nucleotides: 10. This CDR3 is 15 amino acids long. CDR1 is MDHEN, CDR2 SYDVKM, per germline. CDR3 coding DNA: TGTGCCAGCACCACTCCGGGACAGCATTACAATGAGCAGTTCTTC. It encodes CASTTPGQHYNEQFF.

The chain has TRBV2 and TRBJ1-5; D is unresolved. The CDR3 is 15 amino acids. V was shortened by 7 bases and J by 2 bases, with 15 bases between the two germline ends. Looked up from germline, CDR1 is SNHLY and CDR2 is FYNNEI. The CDR3 is CASTEGFRGNQPQHF. The CDR3 DNA is TGTGCCAGCACCGAGGGTTTCCGGGGCAATCAGCCCCAGCATTTT.

The genes are TRBV10-3 and TRBJ1-1, with 8 nucleotides matching TRBD1. Germline CDR1 is ENHRY and CDR2 is SYGVKD. The CDR3 length is 13 residues. With V trimmed by 9 bases and J by 5 bases, 8 bases remained unmatched. CDR3 amino acids: CAIKDRVDTEAFF. The CDR3, as DNA: TGTGCCATTAAGGACAGGGTCGATACTGAAGCTTTCTTT.

The CDR3 DNA reads as TGTGCCAGCAGTTTATGGTCCCCCGGGGTCACCTACAATGAGCAGTTCTTC. Translation gives CASSLWSPGVTYNEQFF. The rearrangement links TRBV27 to TRBJ2-1; tentatively, D is TRBD2 (5 bases). The V gene's germline CDR1 is MNHEY and CDR2 SMNVEV (reference sequence). Trimming shortened V by 1 base and J by 2 bases, and 15 bases separated the two germline ends. The CDR3 runs to 17 residues.